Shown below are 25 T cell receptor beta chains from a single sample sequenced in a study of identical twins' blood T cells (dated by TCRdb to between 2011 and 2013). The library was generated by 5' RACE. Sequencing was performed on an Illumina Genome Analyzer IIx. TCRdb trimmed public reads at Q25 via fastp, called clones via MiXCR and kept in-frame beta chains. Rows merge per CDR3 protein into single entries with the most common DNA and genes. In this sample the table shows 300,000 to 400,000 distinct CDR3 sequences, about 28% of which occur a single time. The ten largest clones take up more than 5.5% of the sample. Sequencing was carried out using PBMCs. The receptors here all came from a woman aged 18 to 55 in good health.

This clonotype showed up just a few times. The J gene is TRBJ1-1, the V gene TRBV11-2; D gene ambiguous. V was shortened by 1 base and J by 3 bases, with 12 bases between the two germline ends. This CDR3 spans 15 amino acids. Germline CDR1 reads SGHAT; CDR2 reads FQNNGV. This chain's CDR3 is CASSLAFGHHTEAFF. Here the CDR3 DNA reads TGTGCCAGCAGCTTAGCTTTTGGGCACCACACTGAAGCTTTCTTT.

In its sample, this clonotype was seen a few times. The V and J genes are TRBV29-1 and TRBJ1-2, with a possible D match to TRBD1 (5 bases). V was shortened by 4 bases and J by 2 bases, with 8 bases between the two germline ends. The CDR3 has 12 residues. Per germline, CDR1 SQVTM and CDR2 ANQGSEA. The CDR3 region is CSVVPGNYGYTF. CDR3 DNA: TGCAGCGTTGTCCCAGGGAACTATGGCTACACCTTC.

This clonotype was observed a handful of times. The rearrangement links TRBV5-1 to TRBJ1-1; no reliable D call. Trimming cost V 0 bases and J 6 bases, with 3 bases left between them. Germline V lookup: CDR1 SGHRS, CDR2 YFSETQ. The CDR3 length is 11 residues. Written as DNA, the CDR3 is TGCGCCAGCAGCTTGGACGCTGAAGCTTTCTTT. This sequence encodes CASSLDAEAFF.

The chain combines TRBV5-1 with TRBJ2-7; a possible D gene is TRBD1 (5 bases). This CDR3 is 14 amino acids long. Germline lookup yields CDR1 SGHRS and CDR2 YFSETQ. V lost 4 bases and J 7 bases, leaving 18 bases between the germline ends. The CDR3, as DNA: TGCGCCAGCAGCCCTCTGACAGTGGAGAGAGAGCAGTACTTC. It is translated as CASSPLTVEREQYF.

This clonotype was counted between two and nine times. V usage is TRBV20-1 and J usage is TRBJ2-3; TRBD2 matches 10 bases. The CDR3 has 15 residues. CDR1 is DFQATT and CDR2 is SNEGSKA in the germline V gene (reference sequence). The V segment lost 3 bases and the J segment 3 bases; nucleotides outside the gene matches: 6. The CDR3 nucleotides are TGCAGTGCTAGTTTTCCTAGCGGGAGTACAGATACGCAGTATTTT. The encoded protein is CSASFPSGSTDTQYF.

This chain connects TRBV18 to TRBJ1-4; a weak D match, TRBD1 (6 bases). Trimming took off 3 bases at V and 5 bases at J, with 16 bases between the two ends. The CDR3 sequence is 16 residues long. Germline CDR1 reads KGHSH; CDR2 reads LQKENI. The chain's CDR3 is CASSPPRFRGNEKLFF. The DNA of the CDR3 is TGTGCCAGCTCACCCCCGCGTTTTAGGGGGAATGAAAAACTGTTTTTT.

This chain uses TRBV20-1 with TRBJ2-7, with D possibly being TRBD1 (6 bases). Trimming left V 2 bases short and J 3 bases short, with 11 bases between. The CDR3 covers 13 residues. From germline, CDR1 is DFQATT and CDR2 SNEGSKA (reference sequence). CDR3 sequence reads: CSARKGVDYEQYF. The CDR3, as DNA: TGCAGTGCTAGAAAGGGGGTGGACTACGAGCAGTACTTC.

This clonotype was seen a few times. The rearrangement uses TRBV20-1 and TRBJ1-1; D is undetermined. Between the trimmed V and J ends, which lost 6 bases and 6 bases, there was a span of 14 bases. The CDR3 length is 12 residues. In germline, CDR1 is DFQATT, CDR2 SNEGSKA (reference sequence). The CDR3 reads CSAQLFESEAFF. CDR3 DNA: TGCAGTGCCCAGCTCTTCGAGTCTGAAGCTTTCTTT.

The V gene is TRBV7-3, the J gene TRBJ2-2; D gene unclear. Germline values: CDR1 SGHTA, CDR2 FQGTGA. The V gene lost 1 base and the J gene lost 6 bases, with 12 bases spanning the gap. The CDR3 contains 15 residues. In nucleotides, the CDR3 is TGTGCCAGCAGCTTAATAGGGCCTACCGCCGGGGAGCTGTTTTTT. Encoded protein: CASSLIGPTAGELFF.

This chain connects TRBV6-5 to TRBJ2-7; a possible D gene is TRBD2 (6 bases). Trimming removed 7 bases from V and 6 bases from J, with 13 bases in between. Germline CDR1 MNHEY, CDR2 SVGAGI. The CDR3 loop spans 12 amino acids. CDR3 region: CASKNGGIEQYF. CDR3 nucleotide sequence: TGTGCCAGCAAGAACGGCGGGATCGAGCAGTACTTC.

CDR3 DNA sequence: TGCGCCAGCAGCTCCGGGACAGGGGTCACTGAAGCTTTCTTT. It codes for CASSSGTGVTEAFF. The J gene is TRBJ1-1, the V gene TRBV5-1, with 10 nucleotides matching TRBD1. The CDR3 spans 14 residues. Per germline, CDR1 SGHRS and CDR2 YFSETQ. V trimming: 3 bases; J trimming: 4 bases; junction bases outside the gene matches: 3.

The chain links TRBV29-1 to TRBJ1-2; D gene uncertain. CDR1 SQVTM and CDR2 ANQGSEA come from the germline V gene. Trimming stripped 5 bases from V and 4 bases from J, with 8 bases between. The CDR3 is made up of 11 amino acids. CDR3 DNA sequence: TGCAGCGTTACGAGGACCTATGGCTACACCTTC. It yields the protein CSVTRTYGYTF.

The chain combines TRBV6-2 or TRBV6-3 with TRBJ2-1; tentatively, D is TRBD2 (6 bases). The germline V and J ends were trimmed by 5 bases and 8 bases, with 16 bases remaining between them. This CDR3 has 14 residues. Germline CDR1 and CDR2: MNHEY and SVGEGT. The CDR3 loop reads CASSPPISGDEQFF. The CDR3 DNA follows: TGTGCCAGCAGTCCCCCAATCTCGGGGGATGAGCAGTTCTTC.

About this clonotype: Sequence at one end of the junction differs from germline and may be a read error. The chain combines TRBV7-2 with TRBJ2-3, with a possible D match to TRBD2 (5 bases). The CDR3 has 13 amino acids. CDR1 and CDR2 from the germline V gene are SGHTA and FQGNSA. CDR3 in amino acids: CASGFSGTDTQYF. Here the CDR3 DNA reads TGTGCCAGCGGCTTTAGCGGCACAGATACGCAGTATTTT.

CDR3 sequence (DNA): TGTGCCAGCAGCGTAGTGGGAGAAGAGACCCAGTACTTC. Its protein is CASSVVGEETQYF. This sequence joins TRBV9 and TRBJ2-5, with a weak D call TRBD2 (5 bases). CDR3 size: 13 residues. The ends were cut back, 0 bases at V and 3 bases at J, with 6 bases in the middle. Germline V lookup: CDR1 SGDLS, CDR2 YYNGEE.

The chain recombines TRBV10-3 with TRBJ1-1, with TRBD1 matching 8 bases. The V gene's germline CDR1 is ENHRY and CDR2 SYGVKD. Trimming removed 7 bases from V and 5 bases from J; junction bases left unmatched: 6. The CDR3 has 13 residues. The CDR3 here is CAIIGQGLTEAFF. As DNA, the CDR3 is TGTGCCATCATTGGACAGGGTCTGACTGAAGCTTTCTTT.

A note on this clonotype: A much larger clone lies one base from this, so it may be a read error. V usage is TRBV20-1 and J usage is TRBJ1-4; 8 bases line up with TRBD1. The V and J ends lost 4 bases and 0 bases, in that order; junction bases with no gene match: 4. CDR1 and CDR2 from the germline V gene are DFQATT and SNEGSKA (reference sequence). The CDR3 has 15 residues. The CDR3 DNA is TGCAGTGCTATGGACAGGGATGCAACTAATGAAAAACTGTTTTTT. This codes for CSAMDRDATNEKLFF.

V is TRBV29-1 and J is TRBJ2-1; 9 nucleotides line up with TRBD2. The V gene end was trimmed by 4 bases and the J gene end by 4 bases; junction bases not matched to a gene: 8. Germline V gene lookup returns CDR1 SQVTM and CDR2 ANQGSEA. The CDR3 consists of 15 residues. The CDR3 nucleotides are TGCAGCGTTGGGAATAGCGGGGGTATTTACAATGAGCAGTTCTTC. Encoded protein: CSVGNSGGIYNEQFF.

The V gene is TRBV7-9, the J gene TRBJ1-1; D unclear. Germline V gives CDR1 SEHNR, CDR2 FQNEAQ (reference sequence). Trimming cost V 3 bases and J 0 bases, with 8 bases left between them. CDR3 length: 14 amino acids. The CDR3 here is CASSLPTMNTEAFF. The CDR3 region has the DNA TGTGCCAGCAGCTTGCCCACTATGAACACTGAAGCTTTCTTT.

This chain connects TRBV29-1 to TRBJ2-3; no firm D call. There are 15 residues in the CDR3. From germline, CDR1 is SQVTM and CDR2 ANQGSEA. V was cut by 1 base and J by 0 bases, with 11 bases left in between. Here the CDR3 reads CSVEGPDSSTDTQYF. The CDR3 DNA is TGCAGCGTTGAAGGCCCAGATTCTAGCACAGATACGCAGTATTTT.

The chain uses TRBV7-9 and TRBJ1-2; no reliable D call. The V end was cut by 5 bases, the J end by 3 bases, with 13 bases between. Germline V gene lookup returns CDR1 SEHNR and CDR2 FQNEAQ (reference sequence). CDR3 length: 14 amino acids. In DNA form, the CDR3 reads TGTGCCAGCAGCCCGTGGGGTGGAGACTATGGCTACACCTTC. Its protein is CASSPWGGDYGYTF.

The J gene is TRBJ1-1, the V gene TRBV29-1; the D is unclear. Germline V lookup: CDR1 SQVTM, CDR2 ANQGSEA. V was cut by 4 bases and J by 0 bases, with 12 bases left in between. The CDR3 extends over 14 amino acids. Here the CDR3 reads CSVGGTDMNTEAFF. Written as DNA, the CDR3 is TGCAGCGTTGGAGGAACGGATATGAACACTGAAGCTTTCTTT.

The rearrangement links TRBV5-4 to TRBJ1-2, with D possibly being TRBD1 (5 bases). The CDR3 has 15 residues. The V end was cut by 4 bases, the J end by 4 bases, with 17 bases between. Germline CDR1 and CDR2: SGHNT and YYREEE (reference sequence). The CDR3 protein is CASSIALQAVYGYTF. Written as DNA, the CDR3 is TGTGCCAGCAGCATCGCTTTACAGGCGGTCTATGGCTACACCTTC. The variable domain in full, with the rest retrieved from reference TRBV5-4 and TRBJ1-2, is ETGVTQSPTHLIKTRGQQVTLRCSSQSGHNTVSWYQQALGQGPQFIFQYYREEENGRGNFPPRFSGLQFPNYSSELNVNALELDDSALYLCASSIALQAVYGYTFGSGTRLTVV.

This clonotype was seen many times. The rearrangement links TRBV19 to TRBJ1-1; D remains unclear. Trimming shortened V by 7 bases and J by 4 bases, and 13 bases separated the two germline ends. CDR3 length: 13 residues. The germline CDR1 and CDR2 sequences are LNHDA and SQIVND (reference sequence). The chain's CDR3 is CASTPSGFTEAFF. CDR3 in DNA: TGTGCCAGTACCCCAAGTGGTTTCACTGAAGCTTTCTTT.

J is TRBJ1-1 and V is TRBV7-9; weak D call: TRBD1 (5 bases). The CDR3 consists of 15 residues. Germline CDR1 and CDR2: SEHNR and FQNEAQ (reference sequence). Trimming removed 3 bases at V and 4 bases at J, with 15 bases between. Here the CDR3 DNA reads TGTGCCAGCAGCTTTACATCAGGGAGGGGCACTGAAGCTTTCTTT. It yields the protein CASSFTSGRGTEAFF.